The T cell receptor beta chain described here comes from a study of T cells in Graves' hyperthyroidism and ophthalmopathy. The CDR3 extends over 15 amino acids. Germline CDR1 MDHEN, CDR2 SYDVKM. The V segment lost 6 bases and the J segment 4 bases; nucleotides outside the gene matches: 5. Regions amplified from RNA transcripts were the TCR beta CDR3 regions. A set of HTBI primers served as the primers for a first-round RT-PCR of the TCR CDR3. TCRdb reprocessed the multiplex PCR reads with MiXCR, giving one entry per CDR3 protein. The sample holds hundreds of thousands of distinct CDR3 sequences; just under 20% are singletons and the top ten take approximately 48%. In the ophthalmopathy cohort, Clinical Activity Score was at least 3, NOSPECS grade at least 4, and duration under 3 months.

The sample consisted of blood. This TCR derives from a man between 40 and 49 years old with Graves' ophthalmopathy. This chain joins TRBV28 and TRBJ1-5, with TRBD1 identical over 11 bases. The CDR3 nucleotides read TGTGCCAGCAGCTTCCGGGACAGGGGGAATCAGCCCCAGCATTTT. Translated, it gives CASSFRDRGNQPQHF.